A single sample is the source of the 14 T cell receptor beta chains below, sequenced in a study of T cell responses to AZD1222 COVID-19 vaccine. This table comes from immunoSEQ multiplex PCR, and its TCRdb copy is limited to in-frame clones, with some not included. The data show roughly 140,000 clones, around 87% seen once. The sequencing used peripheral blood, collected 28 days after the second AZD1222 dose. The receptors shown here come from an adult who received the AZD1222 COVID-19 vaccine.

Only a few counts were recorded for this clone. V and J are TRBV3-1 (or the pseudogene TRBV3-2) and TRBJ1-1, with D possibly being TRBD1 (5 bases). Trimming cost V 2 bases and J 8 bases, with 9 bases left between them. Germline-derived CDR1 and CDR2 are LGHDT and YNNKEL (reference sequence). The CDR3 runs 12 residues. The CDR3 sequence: CASSQRRGEAFF. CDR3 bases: TGTGCCAGCAGCCAACGACGGGGGGAAGCTTTCTTT.

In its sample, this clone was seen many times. The CDR3 loop is CASSPGSSEAFF. CDR3 bases: TGTGCCAGCTCACCCGGCAGTTCTGAAGCTTTCTTT. The V call is TRBV18, the J call TRBJ1-1; the D is unclear. The length of the CDR3 is 12 residues. The V gene lost 3 bases and the J gene lost 6 bases, with 8 bases spanning the gap. Per germline, CDR1 KGHSH and CDR2 LQKENI. The whole variable domain, remainder taken from reference TRBV18 and TRBJ1-1, is NAGVMQNPRHLVRRRGQEARLRCSPMKGHSHVYWYRQLPEEGLKFMVYLQKENIIDESGMPKERFSAEFPKEGPSILRIQQVVRGDSAAYFCASSPGSSEAFFGQGTRLTVV.

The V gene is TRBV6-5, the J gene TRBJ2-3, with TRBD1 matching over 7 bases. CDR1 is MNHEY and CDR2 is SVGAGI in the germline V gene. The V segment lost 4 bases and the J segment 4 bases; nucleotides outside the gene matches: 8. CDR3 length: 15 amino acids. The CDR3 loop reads CASSSGQLSPDTQYF. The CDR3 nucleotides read TGTGCCAGCAGTTCGGGACAGCTTTCACCAGATACGCAGTATTTT.

In nucleotides, the CDR3 is TGTGCCAGCAGTGAAGGGGGGGTCGGGAACACTGAAGCTTTCTTT. Protein: CASSEGGVGNTEAFF. The chain recombines TRBV25-1 with TRBJ1-1; maybe TRBD1 (5 bases). Germline CDR1 MGHDK, CDR2 SYGVNS. The germline V and J ends were trimmed by 2 bases and 1 base, with 11 bases remaining between them. This CDR3 has 15 amino acids. Full variable domain (rest looked up from reference TRBV25-1 and TRBJ1-1): EADIYQTPRYLVIGTGKKITLECSQTMGHDKMYWYQQDPGMELHLIHYSYGVNSTEKGDLSSESTVSRIRTEHFPLTLESARPSHTSQYLCASSEGGVGNTEAFFGQGTRLTVV.

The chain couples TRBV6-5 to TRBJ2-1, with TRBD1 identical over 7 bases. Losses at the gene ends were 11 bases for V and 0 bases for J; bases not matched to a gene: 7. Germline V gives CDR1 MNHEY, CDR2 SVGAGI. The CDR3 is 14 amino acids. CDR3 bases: TGTGCCGCTTTCAGGGGGAGCTCCTACAATGAGCAGTTCTTC. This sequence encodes CAAFRGSSYNEQFF.

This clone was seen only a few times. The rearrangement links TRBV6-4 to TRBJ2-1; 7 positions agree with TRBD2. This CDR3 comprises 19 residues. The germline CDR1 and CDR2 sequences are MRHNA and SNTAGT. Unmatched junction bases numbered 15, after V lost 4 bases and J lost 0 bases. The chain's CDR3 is CASSVSGGTPKRSYNEQFF. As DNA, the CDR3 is TGTGCCAGCAGTGTCTCCGGGGGGACTCCAAAGCGCTCCTACAATGAGCAGTTCTTC.

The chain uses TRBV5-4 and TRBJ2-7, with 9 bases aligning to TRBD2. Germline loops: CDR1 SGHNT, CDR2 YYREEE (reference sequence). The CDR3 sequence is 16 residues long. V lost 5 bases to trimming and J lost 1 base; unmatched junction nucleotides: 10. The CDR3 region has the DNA TGTGCCAGCAGTCCCTCATCCGGACTAGCGTCCTACGAGCAGTACTTC. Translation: CASSPSSGLASYEQYF.

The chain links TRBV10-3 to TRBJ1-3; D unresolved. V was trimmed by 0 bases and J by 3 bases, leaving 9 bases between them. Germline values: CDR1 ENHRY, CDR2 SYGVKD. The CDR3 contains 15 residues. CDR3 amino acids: CAISESVGRGNTIYF. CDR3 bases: TGTGCCATCAGTGAGTCGGTAGGACGTGGAAACACCATATATTTT.

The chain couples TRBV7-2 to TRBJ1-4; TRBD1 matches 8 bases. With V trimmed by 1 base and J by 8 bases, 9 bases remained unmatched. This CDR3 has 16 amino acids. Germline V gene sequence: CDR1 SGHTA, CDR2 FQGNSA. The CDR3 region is CASSLGQGAGKEKLFF. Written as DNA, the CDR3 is TGTGCCAGCAGCTTAGGGCAGGGGGCCGGAAAGGAAAAACTGTTTTTT.

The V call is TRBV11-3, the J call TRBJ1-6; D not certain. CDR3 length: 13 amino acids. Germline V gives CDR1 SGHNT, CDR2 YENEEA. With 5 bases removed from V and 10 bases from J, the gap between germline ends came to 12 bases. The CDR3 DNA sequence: TGTGCCAGCAGCAGGCGGTCCGGATCACCCCTCCACTTT. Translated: CASSRRSGSPLHF.

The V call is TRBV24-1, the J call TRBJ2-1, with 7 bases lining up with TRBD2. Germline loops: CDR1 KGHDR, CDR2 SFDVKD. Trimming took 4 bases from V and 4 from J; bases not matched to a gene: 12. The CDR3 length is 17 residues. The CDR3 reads CATSDVRPGEGYNEQFF. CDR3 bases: TGTGCCACCAGTGACGTTCGGCCGGGGGAGGGTTACAATGAGCAGTTCTTC.

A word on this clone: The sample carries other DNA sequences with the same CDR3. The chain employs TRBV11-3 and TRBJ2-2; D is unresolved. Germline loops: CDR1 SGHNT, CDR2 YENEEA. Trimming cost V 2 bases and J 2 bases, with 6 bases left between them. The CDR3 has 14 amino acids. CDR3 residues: CASSLTTNTGELFF. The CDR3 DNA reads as TGTGCCAGCAGCTTAACGACTAACACCGGGGAGCTGTTTTTT.

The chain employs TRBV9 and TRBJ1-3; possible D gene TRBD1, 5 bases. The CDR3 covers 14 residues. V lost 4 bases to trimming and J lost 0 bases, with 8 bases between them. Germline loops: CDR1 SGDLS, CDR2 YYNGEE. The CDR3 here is CASSRGGSGNTIYF. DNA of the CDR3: TGTGCCAGCAGCCGGGGCGGCTCTGGAAACACCATATATTTT.

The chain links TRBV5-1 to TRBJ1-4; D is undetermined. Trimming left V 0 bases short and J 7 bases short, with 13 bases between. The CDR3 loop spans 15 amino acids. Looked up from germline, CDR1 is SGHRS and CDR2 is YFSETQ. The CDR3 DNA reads TGCGCCAGCAGCTTGGATGGGTCTTCGTCTGAAAAACTGTTTTTT. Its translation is CASSLDGSSSEKLFF.